This T cell receptor beta chain stems from a study of blood T cell repertoires in COVID-19. Study summary: The United States, Italy and Spain provided the acute and convalescent COVID-19 samples. T cells, B-cell-depleted T cells, or PBMCs provided the cDNA or gDNA that served as material.

How the authors handled the data: Estimated nucleated cell counts came from reference gene primer amplification. TCRdb's copy holds only in-frame clones and misses some; the assay was immunoSEQ multiplex PCR. V and J calls and clone size are those listed in that table; D and trimming were worked out from the DNA. The sample carries tens of thousands of clones, 80% to 85% recorded once. This clonotype was sampled from a woman aged 60-70 years with acute or convalescent COVID-19. Sequenced sample: peripheral blood.

CDR3 DNA: TGTGCCAGCAGTCCCTCCGGGACAGGGGCCTATGGCTACACCTTC. Protein product: CASSPSGTGAYGYTF. The chain is built from TRBV27 and TRBJ1-2, with 10 positions matching TRBD1. This CDR3 region has 15 residues. Germline CDR1 MNHEY, CDR2 SMNVEV (reference sequence). Trimming took 5 bases from V and 4 from J; bases not matched to a gene: 7.